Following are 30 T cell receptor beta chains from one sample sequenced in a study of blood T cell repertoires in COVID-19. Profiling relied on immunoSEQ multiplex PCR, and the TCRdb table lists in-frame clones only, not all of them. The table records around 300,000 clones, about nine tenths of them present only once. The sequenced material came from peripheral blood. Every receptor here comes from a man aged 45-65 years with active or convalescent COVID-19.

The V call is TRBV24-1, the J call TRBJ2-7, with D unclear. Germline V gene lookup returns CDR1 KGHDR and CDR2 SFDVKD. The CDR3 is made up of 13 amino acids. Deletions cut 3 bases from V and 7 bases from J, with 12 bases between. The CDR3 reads CATSDQDTREQYF. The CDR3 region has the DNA TGTGCCACCAGTGATCAAGACACCCGTGAGCAGTACTTC.

The CDR3 here is CAISDPGPEPQHF. CDR3 sequence (DNA): TGTGCCATCAGTGATCCAGGGCCTGAGCCCCAGCATTTT. This chain joins TRBV10-3 and TRBJ1-5, with D possibly being TRBD1 (5 bases). V lost 3 bases, J lost 8 bases, and 11 bases lay in between. Looked up from germline, CDR1 is ENHRY and CDR2 is SYGVKD. This CDR3 has 13 residues.

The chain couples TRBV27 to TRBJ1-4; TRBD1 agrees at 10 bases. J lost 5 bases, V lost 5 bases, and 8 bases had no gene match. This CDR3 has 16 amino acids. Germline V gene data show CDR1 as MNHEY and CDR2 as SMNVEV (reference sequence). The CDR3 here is CASSRQGAAENEKLFF. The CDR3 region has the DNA TGTGCCAGCAGTAGACAGGGGGCCGCTGAAAATGAAAAACTGTTTTTT.

The CDR3 loop is CASRDGTGNSPLHF. CDR3 DNA: TGTGCCAGCAGGGATGGGACAGGGAATTCACCCCTCCACTTT. The rearrangement joins TRBV7-6 to TRBJ1-6; 9 positions agree with TRBD1. V gave up 6 bases and J gave up 7 bases; unmatched junction bases: 4. Germline assignment: CDR1 SGHVS and CDR2 FNYEAQ. The CDR3 contains 14 residues.

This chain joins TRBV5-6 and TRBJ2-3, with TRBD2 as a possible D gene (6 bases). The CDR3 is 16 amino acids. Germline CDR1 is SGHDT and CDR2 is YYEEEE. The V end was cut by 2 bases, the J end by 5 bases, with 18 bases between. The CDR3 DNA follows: TGTGCCAGCAGCTTTGGGTTAATCACTAGCCGAGATACGCAGTATTTT. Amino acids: CASSFGLITSRDTQYF.

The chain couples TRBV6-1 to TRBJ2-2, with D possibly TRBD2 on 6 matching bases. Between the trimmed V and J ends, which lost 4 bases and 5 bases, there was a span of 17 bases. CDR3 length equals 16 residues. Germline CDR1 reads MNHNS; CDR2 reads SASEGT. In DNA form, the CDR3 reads TGTGCCAGCAGTGTACTAGCCCGAGGACGAACCGGGGAGCTGTTTTTT. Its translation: CASSVLARGRTGELFF.

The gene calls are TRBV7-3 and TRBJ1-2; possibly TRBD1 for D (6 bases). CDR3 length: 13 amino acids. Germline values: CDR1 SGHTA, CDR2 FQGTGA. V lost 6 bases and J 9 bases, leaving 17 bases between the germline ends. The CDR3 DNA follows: TGTGCCAGCAGGTCCGGCAGGGGTTATCGCTACACCTTC. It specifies CASRSGRGYRYTF.

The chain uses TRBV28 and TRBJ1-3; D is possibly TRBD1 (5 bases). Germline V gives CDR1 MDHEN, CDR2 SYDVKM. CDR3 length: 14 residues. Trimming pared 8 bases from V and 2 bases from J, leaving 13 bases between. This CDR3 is CASYRSLAGNTIYF. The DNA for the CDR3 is TGTGCCAGCTACAGGTCTCTCGCTGGAAACACCATATATTTT.

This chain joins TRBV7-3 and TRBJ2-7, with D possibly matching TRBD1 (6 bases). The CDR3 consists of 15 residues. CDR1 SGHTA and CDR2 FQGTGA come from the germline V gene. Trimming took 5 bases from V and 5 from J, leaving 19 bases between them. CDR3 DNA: TGTGCCAGCAGCGACAATTCAGGGGTACTTCACGAGCAGTACTTC. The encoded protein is CASSDNSGVLHEQYF.

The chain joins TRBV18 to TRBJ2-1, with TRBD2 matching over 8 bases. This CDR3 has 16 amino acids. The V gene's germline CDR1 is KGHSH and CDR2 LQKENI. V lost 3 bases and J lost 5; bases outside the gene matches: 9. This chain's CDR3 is CASSPQWRGDHNEQFF. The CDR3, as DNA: TGTGCCAGCTCACCTCAGTGGCGGGGGGACCACAATGAGCAGTTCTTC.

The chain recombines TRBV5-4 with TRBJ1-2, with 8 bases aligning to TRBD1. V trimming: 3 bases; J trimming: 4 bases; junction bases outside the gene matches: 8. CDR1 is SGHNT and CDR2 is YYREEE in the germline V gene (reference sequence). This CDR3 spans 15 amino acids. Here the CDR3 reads CASSSHRGDFYGYTF. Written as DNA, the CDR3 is TGTGCCAGCAGCTCCCACAGGGGGGATTTCTATGGCTACACCTTC.

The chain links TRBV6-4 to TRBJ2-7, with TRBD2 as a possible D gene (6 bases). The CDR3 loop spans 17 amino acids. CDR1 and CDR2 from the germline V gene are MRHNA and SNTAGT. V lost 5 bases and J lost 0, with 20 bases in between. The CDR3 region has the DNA TGTGCCAGCAGTATTATATTGGCGGAGGGCCCCTCCTACGAGCAGTACTTC. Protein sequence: CASSIILAEGPSYEQYF.

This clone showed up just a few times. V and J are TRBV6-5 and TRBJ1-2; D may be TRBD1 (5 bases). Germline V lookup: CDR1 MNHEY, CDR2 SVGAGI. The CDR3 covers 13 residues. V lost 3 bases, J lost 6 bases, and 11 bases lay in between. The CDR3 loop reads CASSYGGVNGYTF. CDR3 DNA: TGTGCCAGCAGTTATGGGGGGGTTAATGGCTACACCTTC.

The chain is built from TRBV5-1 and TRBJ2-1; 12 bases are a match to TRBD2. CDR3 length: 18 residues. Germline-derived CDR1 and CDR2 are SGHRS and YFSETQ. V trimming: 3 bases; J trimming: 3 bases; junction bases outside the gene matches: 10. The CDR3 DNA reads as TGCGCCAGCAGCTCCTCACCTAGCGGGGGGGGATACTACAATGAGCAGTTCTTC. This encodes CASSSSPSGGGYYNEQFF.

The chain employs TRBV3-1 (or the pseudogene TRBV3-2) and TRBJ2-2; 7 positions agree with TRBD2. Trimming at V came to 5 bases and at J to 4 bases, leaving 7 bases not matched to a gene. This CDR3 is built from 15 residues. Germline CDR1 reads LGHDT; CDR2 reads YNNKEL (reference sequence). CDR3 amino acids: CASSWETGGTGELFF. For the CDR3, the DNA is TGTGCCAGCAGCTGGGAGACGGGGGGCACCGGGGAGCTGTTTTTT.

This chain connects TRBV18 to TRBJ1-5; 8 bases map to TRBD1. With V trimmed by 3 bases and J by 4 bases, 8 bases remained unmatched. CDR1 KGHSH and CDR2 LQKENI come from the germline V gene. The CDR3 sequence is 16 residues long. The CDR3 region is CASSPQGARDNQPQHF. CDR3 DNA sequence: TGTGCCAGCTCACCCCAGGGGGCGCGGGATAATCAGCCCCAGCATTTT. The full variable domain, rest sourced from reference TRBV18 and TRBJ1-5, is NAGVMQNPRHLVRRRGQEARLRCSPMKGHSHVYWYRQLPEEGLKFMVYLQKENIIDESGMPKERFSAEFPKEGPSILRIQQVVRGDSAAYFCASSPQGARDNQPQHFGDGTRLSIL.

The CDR3 DNA sequence: TGTGCCAGCCCAAGGACAGTACTACGAGAGCAGTACTTC. It is translated as CASPRTVLREQYF. The chain uses TRBV6-4 and TRBJ2-7, with D possibly being TRBD1 (6 bases). This CDR3 has 13 residues. Per germline, CDR1 MRHNA and CDR2 SNTAGT. V lost 8 bases and J lost 7, with 18 bases in between.

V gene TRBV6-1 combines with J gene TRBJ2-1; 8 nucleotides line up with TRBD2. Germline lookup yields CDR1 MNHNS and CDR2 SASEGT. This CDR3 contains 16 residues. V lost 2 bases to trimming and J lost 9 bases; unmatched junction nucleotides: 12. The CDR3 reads CASSELPGGALGEQFF. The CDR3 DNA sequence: TGTGCCAGCAGTGAATTACCCGGGGGGGCCTTAGGTGAGCAGTTCTTC.

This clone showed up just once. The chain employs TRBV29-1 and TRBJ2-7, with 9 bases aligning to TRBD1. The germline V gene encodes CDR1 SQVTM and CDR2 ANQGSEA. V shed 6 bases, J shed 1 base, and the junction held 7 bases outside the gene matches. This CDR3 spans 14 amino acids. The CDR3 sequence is CSVAAGQGSYEQYF. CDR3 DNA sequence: TGCAGCGTAGCCGCTGGACAGGGGTCCTACGAGCAGTACTTC.

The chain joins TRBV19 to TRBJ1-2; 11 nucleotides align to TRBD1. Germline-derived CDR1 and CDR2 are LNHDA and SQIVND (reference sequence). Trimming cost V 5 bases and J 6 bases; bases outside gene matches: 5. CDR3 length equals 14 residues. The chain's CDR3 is CASSVGQGADGYTF. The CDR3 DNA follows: TGTGCCAGTAGTGTAGGACAGGGGGCGGATGGCTACACCTTC.

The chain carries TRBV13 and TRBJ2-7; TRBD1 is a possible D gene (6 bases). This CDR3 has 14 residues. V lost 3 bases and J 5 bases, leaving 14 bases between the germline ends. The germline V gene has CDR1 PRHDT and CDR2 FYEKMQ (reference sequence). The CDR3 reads CASSFSTGLNEQYF. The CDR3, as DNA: TGTGCCAGCAGCTTTTCTACAGGGCTCAACGAGCAGTACTTC.

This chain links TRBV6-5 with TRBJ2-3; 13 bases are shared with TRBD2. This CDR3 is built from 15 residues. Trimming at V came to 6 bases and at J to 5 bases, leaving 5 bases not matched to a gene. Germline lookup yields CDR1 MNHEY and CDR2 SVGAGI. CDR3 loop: CASRPGTSGKDTQYF. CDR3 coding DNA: TGTGCCAGCAGGCCAGGGACTAGCGGGAAAGATACGCAGTATTTT.

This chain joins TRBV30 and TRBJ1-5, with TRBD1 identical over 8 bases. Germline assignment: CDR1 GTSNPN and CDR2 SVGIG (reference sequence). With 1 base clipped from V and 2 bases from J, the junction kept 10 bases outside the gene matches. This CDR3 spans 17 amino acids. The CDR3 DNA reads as TGTGCCTGGAGTGGGGACAGGACGTCACTGGGCAATCAGCCCCAGCATTTT. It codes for CAWSGDRTSLGNQPQHF.

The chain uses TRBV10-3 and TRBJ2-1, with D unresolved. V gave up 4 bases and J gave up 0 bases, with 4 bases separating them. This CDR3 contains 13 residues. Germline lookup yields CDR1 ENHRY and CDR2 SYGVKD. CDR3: CAISAGSYNEQFF. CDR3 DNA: TGTGCCATCAGTGCAGGCTCCTACAATGAGCAGTTCTTC.

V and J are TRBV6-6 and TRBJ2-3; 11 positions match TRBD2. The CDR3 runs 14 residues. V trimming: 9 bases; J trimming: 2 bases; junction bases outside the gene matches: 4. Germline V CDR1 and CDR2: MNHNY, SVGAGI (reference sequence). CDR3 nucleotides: TGTGCCAGTTTAGCGGGGGGGGCCACAGATACGCAGTATTTT. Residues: CASLAGGATDTQYF.

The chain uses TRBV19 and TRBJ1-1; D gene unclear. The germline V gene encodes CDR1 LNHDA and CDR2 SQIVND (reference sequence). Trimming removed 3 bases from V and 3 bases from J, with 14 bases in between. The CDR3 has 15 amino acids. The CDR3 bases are TGTGCCAGTAGTATCGACCCGAGGGTGGACACTGAAGCTTTCTTT. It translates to CASSIDPRVDTEAFF.

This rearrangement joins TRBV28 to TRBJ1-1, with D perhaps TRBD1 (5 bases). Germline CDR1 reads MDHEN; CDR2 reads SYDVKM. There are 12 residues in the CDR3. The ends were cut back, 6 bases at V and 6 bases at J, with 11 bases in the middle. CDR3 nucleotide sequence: TGTGCCAGCAGCCGACAGAGTCCTGAAGCTTTCTTT. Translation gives CASSRQSPEAFF.

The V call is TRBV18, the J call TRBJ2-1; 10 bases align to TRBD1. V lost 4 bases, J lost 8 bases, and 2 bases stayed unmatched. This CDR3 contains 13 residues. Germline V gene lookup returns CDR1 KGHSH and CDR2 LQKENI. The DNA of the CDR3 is TGTGCCAGCTCACGACAGGGGGCTGATGAGCAGTTCTTC. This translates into CASSRQGADEQFF.

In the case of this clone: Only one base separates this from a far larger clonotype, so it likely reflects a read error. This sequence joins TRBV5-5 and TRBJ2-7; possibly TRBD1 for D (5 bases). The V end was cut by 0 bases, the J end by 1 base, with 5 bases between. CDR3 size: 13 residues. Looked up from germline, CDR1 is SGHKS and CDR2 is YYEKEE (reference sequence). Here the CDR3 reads CASSLGQSYEQYF. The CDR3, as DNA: TGTGCCAGCAGCTTGGGACAGTCCTACGAGCAGTACTTC. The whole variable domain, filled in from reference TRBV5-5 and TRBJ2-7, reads DAGVTQSPTHLIKTRGQQVTLRCSPISGHKSVSWYQQVLGQGPQFIFQYYEKEERGRGNFPDRFSARQFPNYSSELNVNALLLGDSALYLCASSLGQSYEQYFGPGTRLTVT.

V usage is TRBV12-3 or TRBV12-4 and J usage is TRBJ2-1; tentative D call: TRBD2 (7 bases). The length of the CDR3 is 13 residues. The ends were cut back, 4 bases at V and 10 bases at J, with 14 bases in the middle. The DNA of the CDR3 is TGTGCCAGCAGTTCAAGGGGGGGCGGCGAGCAGTTCTTC. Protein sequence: CASSSRGGGEQFF.